This entry lists 18 T cell receptor beta chains sequenced from one sample in a study of T-cell memory formation after mild COVID-19. TCRdb itself ran the 5' RACE reads through MiXCR, one entry per CDR3 protein. The table has approximately 480,000 distinct CDR3 sequences, roughly 18% seen once. The specimen was PBMCs or a T cell subset sorted from them (not recorded which). The receptors come from an adult woman who had mild COVID-19 (a few samples of this study predate the infection). Cell type and time point are not known.

The chain is built from TRBV29-1 and TRBJ1-1; D not certain. V lost 7 bases to trimming and J lost 1 base, with 22 bases between them. In germline, CDR1 is SQVTM, CDR2 ANQGSEA. There are 16 residues in the CDR3. The CDR3 sequence is CSAAGDKGSSNTEAFF. DNA of the CDR3: TGCAGCGCCGCCGGTGATAAGGGATCCTCGAACACTGAAGCTTTCTTT. Complete variable domain (other parts from reference TRBV29-1 and TRBJ1-1): SAVISQKPSRDICQRGTSLTIQCQVDSQVTMMFWYRQQPGQSLTLIATANQGSEATYESGFVIDKFPISRPNLTFSTLTVSNMSPEDSSIYLCSAAGDKGSSNTEAFFGQGTRLTVV.

This clonotype was seen a handful of times. The V gene is TRBV7-8, the J gene TRBJ2-5, with TRBD1 matching over 7 bases. Per the germline V gene, CDR1 is SGHVS and CDR2 is FQNEAQ. After removal of 5 bases from V and 5 bases from J, the junction contained 8 bases not matched to a gene. This CDR3 has 14 residues. The CDR3 DNA sequence: TGTGCCAGCAGCGGCAGGGGGATTTTGGAGACCCAGTACTTC. Its translation: CASSGRGILETQYF.

The chain recombines TRBV30 with TRBJ1-2; D might be TRBD1 (5 bases). Trimming took off 2 bases at V and 8 bases at J, with 12 bases between the two ends. CDR3 length equals 12 residues. The germline V gene has CDR1 GTSNPN and CDR2 SVGIG (reference sequence). The CDR3 DNA follows: TGTGCCTGGAGTCCTCTGGGGGGAGGCTACACCTTC. This sequence encodes CAWSPLGGGYTF. The full variable domain, with the rest looked up from reference TRBV30 and TRBJ1-2, is SQTIHQWPATLVQPVGSPLSLECTVEGTSNPNLYWYRQAAGRGLQLLFYSVGIGQISSEVPQNLSASRPQDRQFILSSKKLLLSDSGFYLCAWSPLGGGYTFGSGTRLTVV.

V is TRBV13 and J is TRBJ1-1, with D uncertain. V was pared by 2 bases and J by 0 bases, with 7 bases between. This CDR3 region has 14 residues. Germline assignment: CDR1 PRHDT and CDR2 FYEKMQ (reference sequence). This chain's CDR3 is CASSLQNMNTEAFF. The DNA of the CDR3 is TGTGCCAGCAGCTTACAGAATATGAACACTGAAGCTTTCTTT. The entire variable domain, with the rest obtained from reference TRBV13 and TRBJ1-1, is as follows: AAGVIQSPRHLIKEKRETATLKCYPIPRHDTVYWYQQGPGQDPQFLISFYEKMQSDKGSIPDRFSAQQFSDYHSELNMSSLELGDSALYFCASSLQNMNTEAFFGQGTRLTVV.

This rearrangement joins TRBV15 to TRBJ2-2; perhaps D is TRBD1 or TRBD2 (5 bases each). The CDR3 has 17 residues. Trimming removed 0 bases at V and 5 bases at J, with 16 bases between. Germline CDR1 and CDR2: LNHNV and YYDKDF (reference sequence). The CDR3: CATSRDRGRSTTGELFF. The DNA for the CDR3 is TGTGCCACCAGCAGAGACCGGGGACGGAGTACGACCGGGGAGCTGTTTTTT.

This clonotype showed up just a few times. V is TRBV15 and J is TRBJ2-3, with 9 positions matching TRBD1. V lost 2 bases, J lost 6 bases, and 6 bases stayed unmatched. The CDR3 runs 15 residues. Germline CDR1 is LNHNV and CDR2 is YYDKDF (reference sequence). The CDR3 protein is CATSRPGDREDTQYF. The DNA of the CDR3 is TGTGCCACCAGCAGACCGGGGGACAGGGAGGATACGCAGTATTTT.

This clonotype showed up just a few times. This sequence joins TRBV6-5 and TRBJ2-3; D remains unclear. This CDR3 region has 15 residues. Germline V gene data show CDR1 as MNHEY and CDR2 as SVGAGI. The V gene lost 4 bases and the J gene lost 1 base, with 12 bases spanning the gap. Written as DNA, the CDR3 is TGTGCCAGCAGTTCCCTCAGAATCCGCACAGATACGCAGTATTTT. It specifies CASSSLRIRTDTQYF.

This clonotype was found a few times. V is TRBV9 and J is TRBJ2-2; TRBD2 agrees at 11 bases. V shed 3 bases, J shed 5 bases, and the junction held 3 bases outside the gene matches. CDR3 length equals 15 residues. CDR1 is SGDLS, CDR2 YYNGEE, per germline. The CDR3 region is CASSETSGITGELFF. In nucleotides, the CDR3 is TGTGCCAGCAGCGAGACTAGCGGGATTACCGGGGAGCTGTTTTTT.

The chain recombines TRBV12-3 or TRBV12-4 with TRBJ2-5, with TRBD1 matching over 7 bases. V dropped 7 bases and J dropped 7; count of bases not matched to a gene: 9. The CDR3 extends over 13 amino acids. CDR3 sequence: CASTLTGAGTQYF. The CDR3 coding sequence is TGTGCCAGCACCCTTACAGGGGCCGGGACCCAGTACTTC.

This clonotype was recorded a few times. The DNA for the CDR3 is TGTGCCAGCAGCTTTGCGGGTCCGAGGACTGAAGCTTTCTTT. Translated: CASSFAGPRTEAFF. The V gene is TRBV7-9, the J gene TRBJ1-1; D is undetermined. CDR1 is SEHNR and CDR2 is FQNEAQ in the germline V gene (reference sequence). CDR3 size: 14 residues. The V end was cut by 3 bases, the J end by 5 bases, with 13 bases between.

A few counts support this clonotype. This rearrangement joins TRBV21-1 to TRBJ2-1; the table's D gene call, TRBD2, was not cross checked with the DNA. TRBV21-1 is assigned pseudogene status. CDR3 length equals 20 residues. This chain's CDR3 is CASSKDSASGGAFTRNEQFF. In nucleotides, the CDR3 is TGTGCCAGCAGCAAAGATTCGGCTAGCGGGGGGGCCTTTACAAGGAATGAGCAGTTCTTC.

The chain joins TRBV20-1 to TRBJ2-2; 8 bases are a match to TRBD2. The germline CDR1 and CDR2 sequences are DFQATT and SNEGSKA (reference sequence). V dropped 6 bases and J dropped 0; count of bases not matched to a gene: 3. CDR3 size: 14 residues. CDR3 nucleotides: TGCAGTGCGACGGGACTAGCGAACACCGGGGAGCTGTTTTTT. It is translated as CSATGLANTGELFF.

This clonotype showed up just a few times. The V gene is TRBV4-1, the J gene TRBJ2-1, with 8 bases lining up with TRBD2. The ends lost 4 bases at V and 0 bases at J; junction bases unmatched: 17. The CDR3 runs 20 residues. Germline-derived CDR1 and CDR2 are MGHRA and YSYEKL. The CDR3 bases are TGCGCCAGCAGCCCCCTCGGGAAAGCTAGCGGGCCGAGCTCCTACAATGAGCAGTTCTTC. Translation gives CASSPLGKASGPSSYNEQFF.

The chain links TRBV7-9 to TRBJ2-3; 8 bases are shared with TRBD1. The CDR3 consists of 15 residues. The germline CDR1 and CDR2 sequences are SEHNR and FQNEAQ (reference sequence). J was trimmed by 2 bases and V by 4 bases; bases with no gene match: 5. The chain's CDR3 is CASSSWTGNTDTQYF. The DNA of the CDR3 is TGTGCCAGCAGCTCGTGGACAGGGAACACAGATACGCAGTATTTT.

This clonotype was detected ten times or more. V usage is TRBV12-3 or TRBV12-4 and J usage is TRBJ2-7; the D gene is possibly TRBD2 (6 bases). The CDR3 is made up of 14 amino acids. Deletions cut 2 bases from V and 3 bases from J, with 11 bases between. As DNA, the CDR3 is TGTGCCAGCAGTTTATCTCGGGGGAGCTACGAGCAGTACTTC. Protein product: CASSLSRGSYEQYF.

In regard to this clonotype: An end of the junction does not agree with germline; a read error may underlie this. The chain couples TRBV7-7 to TRBJ2-2; D may match TRBD1 or TRBD2 (6 bases each). Germline V CDR1 and CDR2: SSHAT, FNYEAQ (reference sequence). This CDR3 is built from 14 residues. The chain's CDR3 is CASSAQQGGGELFF. In nucleotides, the CDR3 is TGTGCTAGCAGCGCCCAACAGGGAGGCGGGGAGCTGTTTTTT.

This clonotype came up a few times. The rearrangement uses TRBV30 and TRBJ1-2; no reliable D call. This CDR3 region has 16 residues. CDR1 is GTSNPN and CDR2 is SVGIG in the germline V gene (reference sequence). Trimming stripped 2 bases from V and 3 bases from J, with 19 bases between. CDR3 sequence reads: CAWSLHQGWSDYGYTF. The DNA of the CDR3 is TGTGCCTGGAGTCTACACCAAGGGTGGTCAGACTATGGCTACACCTTC.

This clonotype was recorded many times. The CDR3 reads CASSISGTFSYEQYF. The CDR3 DNA follows: TGTGCCAGCAGCATTAGCGGCACCTTCTCCTACGAGCAGTACTTC. The J gene is TRBJ2-7, the V gene TRBV7-2; D might be TRBD2 (6 bases). CDR1 is SGHTA and CDR2 is FQGNSA in the germline V gene. Trimming removed 5 bases from V and 0 bases from J, with 14 bases in between. The CDR3 totals 15 residues.